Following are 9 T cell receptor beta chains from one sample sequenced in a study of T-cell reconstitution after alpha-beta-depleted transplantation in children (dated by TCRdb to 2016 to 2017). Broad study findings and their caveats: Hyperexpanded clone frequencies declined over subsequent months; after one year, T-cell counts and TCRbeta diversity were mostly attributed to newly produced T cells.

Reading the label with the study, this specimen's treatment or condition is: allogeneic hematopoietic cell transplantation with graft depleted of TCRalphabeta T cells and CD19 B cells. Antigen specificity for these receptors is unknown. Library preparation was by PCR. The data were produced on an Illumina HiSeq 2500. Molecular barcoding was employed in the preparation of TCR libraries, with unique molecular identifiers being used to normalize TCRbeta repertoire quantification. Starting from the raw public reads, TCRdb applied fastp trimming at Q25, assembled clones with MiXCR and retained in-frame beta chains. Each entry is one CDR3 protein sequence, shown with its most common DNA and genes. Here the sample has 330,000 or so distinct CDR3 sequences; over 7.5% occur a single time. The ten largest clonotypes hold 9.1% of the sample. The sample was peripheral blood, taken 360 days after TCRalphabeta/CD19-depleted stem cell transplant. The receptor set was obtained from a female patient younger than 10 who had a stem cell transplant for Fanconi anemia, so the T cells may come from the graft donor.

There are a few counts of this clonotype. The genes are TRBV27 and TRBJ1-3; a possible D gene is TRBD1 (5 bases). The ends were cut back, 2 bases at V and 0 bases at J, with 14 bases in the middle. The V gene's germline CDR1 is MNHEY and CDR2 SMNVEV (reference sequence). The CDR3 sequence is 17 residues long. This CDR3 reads CASSLAPGPTSGNTIYF. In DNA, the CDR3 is TGTGCCAGCAGTTTAGCCCCGGGACCGACCTCTGGAAACACCATATATTTT.

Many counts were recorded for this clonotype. CDR3 region: CASSLIVNTEAFF. The CDR3 DNA follows: TGTGCCAGCAGTCTGATAGTGAACACTGAAGCTTTCTTT. The chain carries TRBV6-2 or TRBV6-3 and TRBJ1-1; D is undetermined. The CDR3 has 13 amino acids. Germline CDR1 and CDR2: MNHEY and SVGEGT. V lost 5 bases and J 0 bases, leaving 7 bases between the germline ends.

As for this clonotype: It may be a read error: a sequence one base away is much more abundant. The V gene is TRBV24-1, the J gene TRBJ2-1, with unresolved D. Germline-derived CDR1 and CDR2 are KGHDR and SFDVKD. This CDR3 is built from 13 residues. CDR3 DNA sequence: TGTGCCACCAGTGATTTCTACGTGGATGAGCAGTTATTC. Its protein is CATSDFYVDEQLF.

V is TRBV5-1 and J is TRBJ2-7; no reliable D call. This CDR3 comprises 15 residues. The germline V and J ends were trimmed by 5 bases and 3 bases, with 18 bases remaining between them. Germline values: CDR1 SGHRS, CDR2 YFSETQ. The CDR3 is CASRITDARYYEQYF. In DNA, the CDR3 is TGCGCCAGCAGGATTACCGACGCGCGGTACTACGAGCAGTACTTC.

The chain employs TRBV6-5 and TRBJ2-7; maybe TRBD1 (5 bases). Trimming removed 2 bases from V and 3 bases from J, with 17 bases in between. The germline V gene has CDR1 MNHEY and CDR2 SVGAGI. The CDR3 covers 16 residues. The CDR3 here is CASSYPRIDSYYEQYF. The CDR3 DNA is TGTGCCAGCAGTTACCCTCGCATCGACAGTTACTACGAGCAGTACTTC.

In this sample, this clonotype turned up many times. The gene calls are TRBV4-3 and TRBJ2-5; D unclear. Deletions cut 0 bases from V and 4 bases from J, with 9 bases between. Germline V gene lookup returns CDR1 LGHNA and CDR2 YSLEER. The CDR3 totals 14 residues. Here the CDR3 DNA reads TGCGCCAGCAGCCAAGATGTAAGACGAGAGACCCAGTACTTC. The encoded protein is CASSQDVRRETQYF.

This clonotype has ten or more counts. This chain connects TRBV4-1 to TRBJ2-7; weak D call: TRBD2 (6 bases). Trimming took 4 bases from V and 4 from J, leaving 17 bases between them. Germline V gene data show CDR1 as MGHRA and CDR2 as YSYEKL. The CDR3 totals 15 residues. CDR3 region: CASSLRPLAGYEQYF. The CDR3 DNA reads TGCGCCAGCAGCCTCAGACCCCTCGCGGGATACGAGCAGTACTTC.

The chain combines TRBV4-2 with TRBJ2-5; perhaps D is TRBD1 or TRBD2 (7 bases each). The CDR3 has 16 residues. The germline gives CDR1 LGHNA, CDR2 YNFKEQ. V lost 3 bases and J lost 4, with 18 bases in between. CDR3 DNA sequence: TGTGCCAGCAGCCAGTTCCCCACAGGGGAGGGAGAGACCCAGTACTTC. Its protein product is CASSQFPTGEGETQYF.

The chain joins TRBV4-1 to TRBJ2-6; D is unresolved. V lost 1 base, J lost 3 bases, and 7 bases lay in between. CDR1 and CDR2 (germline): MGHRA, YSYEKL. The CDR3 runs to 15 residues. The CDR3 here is CASSQVGNGANVLTF. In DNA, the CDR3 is TGCGCCAGCAGCCAAGTGGGAAATGGGGCCAACGTCCTGACTTTC.